This T cell receptor beta chain was obtained from a study of shared clonotypes between healthy human individuals. Study overall: Donors were a couple of women and a few men aged 18 to 49. A donor's plate count was three for CD4 naive and three for CD4 memory; CD8 naive had two and CD8 memory one. Study-level findings and limits: The four-donor shared clonotypes exceeded non-shared clonotypes in generation probability, with non-shared ones scoring lower.

With regard to this clone: Its antigen remains unidentified.

The sorted-subset replicate PCRs were given around 200 ng DNA, which is about 29,000 T cell genomes. The protocol was immunoSEQ multiplex PCR, while the TCRdb copy is restricted to in-frame clones and leaves out a portion. The table includes fewer than 3 million clones, around 90% detected once. In germline, CDR1 is MDHEN, CDR2 SYDVKM. The CDR3 loop spans 16 amino acids. Trimming stripped 5 bases from V and 5 bases from J, with 16 bases between. The sequence came from a man between 18 and 29 years old in good health. Some clones in this sample may be carry-over from other donors' samples. The sample comprised naive CD4+ T cells from PBMCs. The subset here: CD45RA+ positively selected. The V call is TRBV28, the J call TRBJ1-6, with a tentative D call TRBD1 (5 bases). CDR3 protein: CASSPAGTADNSPLHF. In DNA, the CDR3 is TGTGCCAGCAGTCCAGCCGGGACGGCCGATAATTCACCCCTCCACTTT.